These 9 T cell receptor beta chains originate from one sample sequenced in a study of T cells after posttransplantation cyclophosphamide. Generated by immunoSEQ multiplex PCR, the TCRdb table keeps only in-frame clones and is missing some. Of more than 30,000 clones in the sample, 75% to 95% were seen once. Cells defined as naive were viable CD3+CD4+ or CD3+CD8+ and CCR7+CD45RA+CD45RO-CD95-CD27+CD28+. Sequenced: naive CD4+ T cells sorted from PBMCs. The receptor source for this set is a woman aged 60 to 75 in good health, CMV-negative, and a related stem cell transplant donor.

This chain links TRBV7-3 with TRBJ2-1; D perhaps matches TRBD1 (6 bases). CDR3 length: 17 residues. The V gene lost 5 bases and the J gene lost 0 bases, with 17 bases spanning the gap. Germline assignment: CDR1 SGHTA and CDR2 FQGTGA. The CDR3 protein is CASSLRVGGLSYNEQFF. Written as DNA, the CDR3 is TGTGCCAGCAGCCTTCGGGTAGGGGGTCTCTCCTACAATGAGCAGTTCTTC.

This rearrangement joins TRBV5-5 to TRBJ2-6; tentative D call: TRBD2 (6 bases). Trimming left V 3 bases short and J 4 bases short, with 8 bases between. The germline V gene encodes CDR1 SGHKS and CDR2 YYEKEE (reference sequence). This CDR3 spans 14 amino acids. CDR3 amino acids: CASSWGGGANVLTF. The DNA of the CDR3 is TGTGCCAGCAGCTGGGGAGGCGGGGCCAACGTCCTGACTTTC.

The sample holds a few counts of this clone. This rearrangement joins TRBV5-1 to TRBJ2-7; 7 bases line up with TRBD2. The germline V gene encodes CDR1 SGHRS and CDR2 YFSETQ. This CDR3 contains 12 residues. The J segment lost 9 bases and the V segment lost 5 bases, leaving 8 bases of the junction unmatched. The CDR3 DNA reads as TGCGCCAGCAGGGACTCCGGGGAGGGGCAGTACTTC. It codes for CASRDSGEGQYF.

J is TRBJ1-5 and V is TRBV19, with 7 nucleotides matching TRBD1. The CDR3 length is 16 residues. The germline gives CDR1 LNHDA, CDR2 SQIVND (reference sequence). Trimming removed 7 bases from V and 4 bases from J; junction bases left unmatched: 13. CDR3 DNA sequence: TGTGCCAGTACCCCTCGGACAGGCCCTGGGAATCAGCCCCAGCATTTT. This sequence encodes CASTPRTGPGNQPQHF. The full variable domain, completed using reference TRBV19 and TRBJ1-5, is DGGITQSPKYLFRKEGQNVTLSCEQNLNHDAMYWYRQDPGQGLRLIYYSQIVNDFQKGDIAEGYSVSREKKESFPLTVTSAQKNPTAFYLCASTPRTGPGNQPQHFGDGTRLSIL.

This chain links TRBV2 with TRBJ1-5; D not certain. This CDR3 has 13 amino acids. V was trimmed by 10 bases and J by 1 base, leaving 11 bases between them. Germline values: CDR1 SNHLY, CDR2 FYNNEI. The CDR3 nucleotides are TGTGCCACCCGACCGGGGAGCAATCAGCCCCAGCATTTT. It specifies CATRPGSNQPQHF.

This clone has only one observation. The chain carries TRBV5-1 and TRBJ2-3; D uncertain. CDR3 size: 12 residues. Germline lookup yields CDR1 SGHRS and CDR2 YFSETQ. V was trimmed by 0 bases and J by 6 bases, leaving 5 bases between them. The CDR3 protein is CASSLVSDTQYF. In nucleotides, the CDR3 is TGCGCCAGCAGCTTGGTGTCGGATACGCAGTATTTT.

This clone has just one count. The genes are TRBV18 and TRBJ1-5; 7 positions match TRBD1. The CDR3 spans 14 residues. Germline CDR1 reads KGHSH; CDR2 reads LQKENI. The V and J ends lost 3 bases and 7 bases, in that order; junction bases with no gene match: 6. The CDR3 is CASSPQGEEQPQHF. The DNA of the CDR3 is TGTGCCAGCTCACCGCAGGGGGAGGAACAGCCCCAGCATTTT. The full variable domain, with the rest looked up from reference TRBV18 and TRBJ1-5, is NAGVMQNPRHLVRRRGQEARLRCSPMKGHSHVYWYRQLPEEGLKFMVYLQKENIIDESGMPKERFSAEFPKEGPSILRIQQVVRGDSAAYFCASSPQGEEQPQHFGDGTRLSIL.

The chain joins TRBV5-1 to TRBJ2-7, with 7 bases that match TRBD1. Germline-derived CDR1 and CDR2 are SGHRS and YFSETQ. The CDR3 runs to 14 residues. V trimming: 1 base; J trimming: 7 bases; junction bases outside the gene matches: 8. This CDR3 reads CASSLTTGLEEQYF. The CDR3 DNA reads TGCGCCAGCAGCTTGACGACAGGGCTTGAGGAGCAGTACTTC.

The rearrangement joins TRBV6-1 to TRBJ1-5; 7 bases are shared with TRBD1. The ends lost 1 base at V and 7 bases at J; junction bases unmatched: 4. This CDR3 is 14 amino acids long. The V gene's germline CDR1 is MNHNS and CDR2 SASEGT. The CDR3 DNA reads as TGTGCCAGCAGTGAAGGTTCAGGGGGACAGCCCCAGCATTTT. It is translated as CASSEGSGGQPQHF.